The sequence of this T cell receptor beta chain was determined in a study of long-term antiretroviral therapy in people with HIV. Study details: The study's earliest collections predate the 2015 immediate-ART recommendation by about a decade. Study-wide results and limits: HIV repertoires spanned tighter CDR3 length ranges than controls did.

They ran version v3.0 of the immunoSEQ assay at survey level. The target of sequencing was roughly 40,000-55,000 T-cell genomes per sample. Data came from immunoSEQ multiplex PCR; TCRdb stores just in-frame clones and leaves some out. The sample lists around 20,000 clones; approximately 81% were seen once. CDR1 and CDR2 (germline): GTSNPN, SVGIG (reference sequence). This CDR3 is built from 12 residues. Between the trimmed V and J ends, which lost 3 bases and 0 bases, there was a span of 5 bases. Concerning this clone: Its target is not known.

The source material was unsorted PBMCs, sampled 0.1 years before starting antiretroviral therapy. The source is a man aged 35-49 years with HIV. This chain uses TRBV30 with TRBJ2-5; D unresolved. The CDR3 protein is CAWSRNQETQYF. CDR3 nucleotides: TGTGCCTGGAGCCGTAACCAAGAGACCCAGTACTTC.